This record looks at one TCR beta chain sequence and its context. What it binds is unknown. CDR1 and CDR2 from the germline V gene are KGHSH and LQKENI. V was pared by 3 bases and J by 8 bases, with 10 bases between. This CDR3 contains 13 residues. These data belong to a study of beta chain features in type 1 diabetes. As for the study in general: Taken together, all samples contributed 107,917,701 examined sorted cells. Regarding the study as a whole: Whether HLA type influences TCRB rearrangement remained unresolved here. In type 1 diabetes patients, VDJ junctions had fewer insertions; deletions at these junctions were more frequent.

The isolated RNA, all of it, was reverse transcribed, so expressed TCRB transcripts were what got sequenced. Generated by immunoSEQ multiplex PCR, the TCRdb table keeps only in-frame clones and is missing some. The sample lists roughly 350,000 clones, 9.5% to 11% occurring once. The source material was naive CD4+ T cells from blood. The TCR was taken from a woman in her 30s in good health. This chain uses TRBV18 with TRBJ1-4, with D uncertain. CDR3 sequence: CASSPGLGEKLFF. In DNA form, the CDR3 reads TGTGCCAGCTCACCTGGACTGGGGGAAAAACTGTTTTTT. Together with reference TRBV18 and TRBJ1-4, the CDR3 gives the full variable domain: NAGVMQNPRHLVRRRGQEARLRCSPMKGHSHVYWYRQLPEEGLKFMVYLQKENIIDESGMPKERFSAEFPKEGPSILRIQQVVRGDSAAYFCASSPGLGEKLFFGSGTQLSVL.